The 23 T cell receptor beta chains below come from one sample, sequenced in a study of control samples from healthy donors and cancer patients (dated by TCRdb to 2018 to 2021). Libraries came from the immunoSEQ multiplex PCR assay. The table comes from immuneACCESS by way of TCRdb, which keeps in-frame sequences with V and J called. Part of the clones is missing from these tables; in studies checked, under half for an unresolved V gene and the rest for unknown reasons. In this sample the table shows 51,000 or so clones, roughly 80% of which occur a single time. Roughly a tenth of the sample goes to the ten largest clones. Source material: blood. The receptors here all came from a man between 65 and 80 years old in good health.

This clone was observed a handful of times. The chain links TRBV7-9 to TRBJ2-5; 9 bases are a match to TRBD2. Germline V gene lookup returns CDR1 SEHNR and CDR2 FQNEAQ (reference sequence). The J segment lost 9 bases and the V segment lost 3 bases, leaving 14 bases of the junction unmatched. The CDR3 loop spans 16 amino acids. The CDR3 is CASSFNASGKPWAQYF. The CDR3 DNA follows: TGTGCCAGCAGCTTTAATGCTAGCGGGAAGCCATGGGCCCAGTACTTC.

The V and J genes are TRBV7-9 and TRBJ2-7, with 10 bases aligning to TRBD2. J lost 6 bases, V lost 5 bases, and 10 bases had no gene match. The germline gives CDR1 SEHNR, CDR2 FQNEAQ (reference sequence). This CDR3 is built from 15 residues. Here the CDR3 DNA reads TGTGCCAGCAGCCCAGCGCTAGCGGGAGAAGGCGAGCAGTACTTC. This gives the protein CASSPALAGEGEQYF.

The rearrangement uses TRBV7-2 and TRBJ2-3, with D tentatively TRBD1 or TRBD2 (6 bases each). The V gene lost 4 bases and the J gene lost 5 bases, with 13 bases spanning the gap. CDR1 is SGHTA, CDR2 FQGNSA, per germline. This CDR3 has 14 residues. CDR3 sequence: CASSSWGAEDTQYF. CDR3 in DNA: TGTGCCAGCAGCTCCTGGGGGGCGGAAGATACGCAGTATTTT.

V gene TRBV11-2 combines with J gene TRBJ2-5; 7 bases align to TRBD2. This CDR3 comprises 15 residues. V lost 6 bases, J lost 4 bases, and 11 bases stayed unmatched. Germline V CDR1 and CDR2: SGHAT, FQNNGV. This CDR3 is CASSYTLAVGETQYF. Written as DNA, the CDR3 is TGTGCCAGCAGTTATACCCTAGCGGTTGGAGAGACCCAGTACTTC. The complete variable domain, with remaining parts taken from reference TRBV11-2 and TRBJ2-5, reads EAGVAQSPRYKIIEKRQSVAFWCNPISGHATLYWYQQILGQGPKLLIQFQNNGVVDDSQLPKDRFSAERLKGVDSTLKIQPAKLEDSAVYLCASSYTLAVGETQYFGPGTRLLVL.

The rearrangement links TRBV3-1 (or the pseudogene TRBV3-2) to TRBJ2-5; no clear D gene. The germline CDR1 and CDR2 sequences are LGHDT and YNNKEL (reference sequence). The V gene lost 1 base and the J gene lost 4 bases, with 10 bases spanning the gap. CDR3 size: 14 residues. The CDR3 sequence is CASSQGLNRETQYF. The CDR3 nucleotides read TGTGCCAGCAGCCAAGGGCTAAACAGAGAGACCCAGTACTTC.

The chain recombines TRBV5-5 with TRBJ1-2; D is possibly TRBD1 (5 bases). The V end lost 4 bases, the J end lost 0 bases, and 13 bases lay between the germline ends. CDR1 is SGHKS, CDR2 YYEKEE, per germline (reference sequence). The CDR3 runs 15 residues. The CDR3 bases are TGTGCCAGCAGCCCCGGGACCATCTCTAACTATGGCTACACCTTC. This sequence encodes CASSPGTISNYGYTF.

The chain uses TRBV2 and TRBJ1-2; D remains ambiguous. The germline V and J ends were trimmed by 4 bases and 3 bases, with 9 bases remaining between them. The CDR3 consists of 13 residues. Germline CDR1 SNHLY, CDR2 FYNNEI. CDR3 bases: TGTGCCAGCAGTGCAACGTTCGACTATGGCTACACCTTC. The encoded protein is CASSATFDYGYTF.

This chain links TRBV2 with TRBJ2-1, with a tentative D call TRBD2 (6 bases). The CDR3 covers 14 residues. Per the germline V gene, CDR1 is SNHLY and CDR2 is FYNNEI. With 8 bases removed from V and 7 bases from J, the gap between germline ends came to 18 bases. The CDR3 protein is CASSLGGSRNEQFF. In DNA, the CDR3 is TGTGCCAGCTCCCTGGGGGGATCTAGGAATGAGCAGTTCTTC.

This clone was observed a few times. The V and J genes are TRBV10-3 and TRBJ1-2; D is unresolved. Germline assignment: CDR1 ENHRY and CDR2 SYGVKD. The CDR3 loop spans 14 amino acids. V lost 0 bases to trimming and J lost 4 bases, with 9 bases between them. CDR3 region: CAISESPQTYGYTF. DNA for the CDR3: TGTGCCATCAGTGAGTCTCCCCAGACCTATGGCTACACCTTC.

This rearrangement joins TRBV24-1 to TRBJ2-1, with D tentatively TRBD1 (6 bases). V was trimmed by 3 bases and J by 13 bases, leaving 12 bases between them. Germline-derived CDR1 and CDR2 are KGHDR and SFDVKD. The CDR3 runs to 12 residues. Here the CDR3 DNA reads TGTGCCACCAGTGATCGTTCCGGGACACAGTTCTTC. Its protein is CATSDRSGTQFF.

The genes are TRBV5-6 and TRBJ2-1; no reliable D call. This CDR3 comprises 12 residues. Trimming took 0 bases from V and 8 from J, leaving 6 bases between them. CDR1 is SGHDT and CDR2 is YYEEEE in the germline V gene. The CDR3 loop is CASSLVHYEQFF. The CDR3 DNA reads TGTGCCAGCAGCTTGGTGCATTATGAGCAGTTCTTC.

The V gene is TRBV30, the J gene TRBJ1-5; D is perhaps TRBD1 (6 bases). V lost 2 bases to trimming and J lost 4 bases, with 21 bases between them. Germline-derived CDR1 and CDR2 are GTSNPN and SVGIG (reference sequence). The CDR3 extends over 17 amino acids. CDR3 in DNA: TGTGCCTGGAGTCCAGGACAGTTAAAAGTAACAAATCAGCCCCAGCATTTT. This codes for CAWSPGQLKVTNQPQHF.

The rearrangement links TRBV19 to TRBJ2-5; a possible D gene is TRBD1 (6 bases). CDR3 length equals 13 residues. The V gene lost 10 bases and the J gene lost 6 bases, with 18 bases spanning the gap. Germline assignment: CDR1 LNHDA and CDR2 SQIVND (reference sequence). The CDR3 region has the DNA TGTGCCACGTCGACAGGCGTCGATAAGACCCAGTACTTC. It codes for CATSTGVDKTQYF.

The V and J genes are TRBV6-1 and TRBJ1-1; D call uncertain. Trimming pared 2 bases from V and 4 bases from J, leaving 8 bases between. In germline, CDR1 is MNHNS, CDR2 SASEGT. CDR3 length: 13 amino acids. The CDR3 loop is CASSEWWTTEAFF. The CDR3 DNA reads TGTGCCAGCAGTGAATGGTGGACCACTGAAGCTTTCTTT.

The genes are TRBV11-2 and TRBJ1-1; 7 positions match TRBD1. Looked up from germline, CDR1 is SGHAT and CDR2 is FQNNGV. CDR3 size: 16 residues. V trimming: 8 bases; J trimming: 4 bases; junction bases outside the gene matches: 16. As DNA, the CDR3 is TGTGCCAGCTGTTGGCGGGGAGGGGGCGGGAGCACTGAAGCTTTCTTT. Translated, it gives CASCWRGGGGSTEAFF.

The CDR3 bases are TGTGCCAGCTCACCCGTCGGGACACCGAACACTGAAGCTTTCTTT. Amino acid sequence: CASSPVGTPNTEAFF. The chain joins TRBV18 to TRBJ1-1; D is possibly TRBD1 (6 bases). This CDR3 has 15 amino acids. V lost 3 bases, J lost 1 base, and 12 bases lay in between. Per the germline V gene, CDR1 is KGHSH and CDR2 is LQKENI.

The rearrangement uses TRBV18 and TRBJ1-2, with TRBD1 matching over 8 bases. CDR3 length: 13 residues. Germline values: CDR1 KGHSH, CDR2 LQKENI. V lost 3 bases and J lost 6; bases outside the gene matches: 3. The CDR3 reads CASSPGQGDGYTF. CDR3 DNA sequence: TGTGCCAGCTCACCCGGACAGGGAGATGGCTACACCTTC.

V usage is TRBV5-8 and J usage is TRBJ1-2; maybe TRBD1 (5 bases). The CDR3 is 13 amino acids. Looked up from germline, CDR1 is SGHTS and CDR2 is YDEGEE. Trimming pared 4 bases from V and 5 bases from J, leaving 12 bases between. The CDR3 protein is CASSPGPLYGYTF. The CDR3 DNA is TGTGCCAGCAGCCCGGGACCGTTATATGGCTACACCTTC.

The rearrangement joins TRBV6-1 to TRBJ1-2, with D possibly TRBD1 on 6 matching bases. Trimming left V 7 bases short and J 4 bases short, with 13 bases between. The germline V gene encodes CDR1 MNHNS and CDR2 SASEGT. The CDR3 runs to 13 residues. The CDR3: CASTPDSTYGYTF. DNA for the CDR3: TGTGCCAGCACCCCGGACAGTACCTATGGCTACACCTTC.

This clone was seen once. The chain has TRBV7-3 and TRBJ2-2; 7 nucleotides align to TRBD2. Germline V gives CDR1 SGHTA, CDR2 FQGTGA. The V and J ends lost 0 bases and 2 bases, in that order; junction bases with no gene match: 3. CDR3 length equals 16 residues. CDR3 loop: CASSLTGGGNTGELFF. The CDR3 region has the DNA TGTGCCAGCAGCTTAACTGGCGGGGGAAACACCGGGGAGCTGTTTTTT.

The V and J genes are TRBV5-6 and TRBJ2-3; tentatively, D is TRBD1 (6 bases). V lost 0 bases and J 0 bases, leaving 14 bases between the germline ends. Germline CDR1 reads SGHDT; CDR2 reads YYEEEE. The CDR3 runs 17 residues. CDR3 sequence reads: CASSLANRDPSTDTQYF. CDR3 in DNA: TGTGCCAGCAGCTTGGCCAACAGGGACCCAAGCACAGATACGCAGTATTTT.

The rearrangement joins TRBV5-1 to TRBJ1-2; maybe TRBD1 (6 bases). CDR1 and CDR2 from the germline V gene are SGHRS and YFSETQ. V was shortened by 5 bases and J by 7 bases, with 21 bases between the two germline ends. The CDR3 is 15 amino acids. CDR3 region: CASSSENTGFGGYTF. As DNA, the CDR3 is TGCGCCAGCAGTTCGGAAAATACAGGGTTTGGTGGCTACACCTTC. The entire variable domain, with the rest obtained from reference TRBV5-1 and TRBJ1-2, is as follows: KAGVTQTPRYLIKTRGQQVTLSCSPISGHRSVSWYQQTPGQGLQFLFEYFSETQRNKGNFPGRFSGRQFSNSRSEMNVSTLELGDSALYLCASSSENTGFGGYTFGSGTRLTVV.

The V call is TRBV5-1, the J call TRBJ1-6, with TRBD1 matching over 8 bases. The CDR3 contains 15 residues. CDR1 SGHRS and CDR2 YFSETQ come from the germline V gene. After removal of 7 bases from V and 10 bases from J, the junction contained 13 bases not matched to a gene. As DNA, the CDR3 is TGCGCCAGCTCCACAGCCGGACAGGGAAACTCACCCCTCCACTTT. Protein sequence: CASSTAGQGNSPLHF.